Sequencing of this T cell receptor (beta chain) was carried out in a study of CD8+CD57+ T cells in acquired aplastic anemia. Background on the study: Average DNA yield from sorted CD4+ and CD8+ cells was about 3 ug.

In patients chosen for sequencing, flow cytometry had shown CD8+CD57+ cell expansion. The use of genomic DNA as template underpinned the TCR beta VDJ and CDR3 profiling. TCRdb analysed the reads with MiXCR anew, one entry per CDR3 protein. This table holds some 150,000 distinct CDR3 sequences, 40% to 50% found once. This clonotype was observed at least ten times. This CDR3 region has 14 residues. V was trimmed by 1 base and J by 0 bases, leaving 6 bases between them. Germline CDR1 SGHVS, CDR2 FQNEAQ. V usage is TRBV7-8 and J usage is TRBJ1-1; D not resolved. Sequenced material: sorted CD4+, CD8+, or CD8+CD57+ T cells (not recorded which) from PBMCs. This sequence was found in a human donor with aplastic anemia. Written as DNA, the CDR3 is TGTGCCAGCAGCTTAGTAAACATGAACACTGAAGCTTTCTTT. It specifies CASSLVNMNTEAFF. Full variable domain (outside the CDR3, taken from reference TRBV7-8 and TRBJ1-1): GAGVSQSPRYKVAKRGQDVALRCDPISGHVSLFWYQQALGQGPEFLTYFQNEAQLDKSGLPSDRFFAERPEGSVSTLKIQRTQQEDSAVYLCASSLVNMNTEAFFGQGTRLTVV.